The 20 T cell receptor beta chains below all came from one sample that was sequenced in a study of cytomegalovirus exposure and HLA in healthy donors. Primers: 60 Vbeta forward and 13 Jbeta reverse. Libraries were prepared by immunoSEQ multiplex PCR; TCRdb keeps only in-frame clonotypes and omits some of them. The table has some 160,000 clones, roughly 80% seen once. The sequencing input was PBMCs. Receptors originate from a male donor in good health and CMV-seronegative.

This clone was recorded only once. J is TRBJ2-3 and V is TRBV5-1; 16 bases align to TRBD2. The CDR3 covers 18 residues. The germline gives CDR1 SGHRS, CDR2 YFSETQ. Unmatched junction bases numbered 7, after V lost 1 base and J lost 5 bases. The CDR3 DNA reads TGCGCCAGCAGCTTGAAGGGGACTAGCGGGAGGGCAAGAGATACGCAGTATTTT. Translated, it gives CASSLKGTSGRARDTQYF.

J is TRBJ1-3 and V is TRBV6-6; D remains unclear. CDR1 is MNHNY and CDR2 is SVGAGI in the germline V gene (reference sequence). The CDR3 loop spans 16 amino acids. V was clipped by 0 bases and J by 1 base, with 10 bases between them. Written as DNA, the CDR3 is TGTGCCAGCAGTTACTCCCCAGGAGGGTCTGGAAACACCATATATTTT. The encoded protein is CASSYSPGGSGNTIYF.

The V and J genes are TRBV30 and TRBJ1-1; possibly TRBD1 for D (6 bases). Germline CDR1 GTSNPN, CDR2 SVGIG (reference sequence). This CDR3 has 14 amino acids. The V and J ends lost 0 bases and 1 base respectively, with 9 bases between them. The CDR3 DNA follows: TGTGCCTGGAGTGTACGAGGGGGGAACACTGAAGCTTTCTTT. Residues: CAWSVRGGNTEAFF. The full variable domain, rest sourced from reference TRBV30 and TRBJ1-1, is SQTIHQWPATLVQPVGSPLSLECTVEGTSNPNLYWYRQAAGRGLQLLFYSVGIGQISSEVPQNLSASRPQDRQFILSSKKLLLSDSGFYLCAWSVRGGNTEAFFGQGTRLTVV.

V usage is TRBV7-2 and J usage is TRBJ2-7, with D possibly TRBD1 on 6 matching bases. V was trimmed by 5 bases and J by 3 bases, leaving 11 bases between them. The CDR3 is 13 residues long. The germline V gene has CDR1 SGHTA and CDR2 FQGNSA. In DNA, the CDR3 is TGTGCCAGCAGCCGGGACACAGTCTACGAGCAGTACTTC. Translation: CASSRDTVYEQYF.

In this sample, this clone turned up a few times. The chain carries TRBV11-3 and TRBJ2-7; D may be TRBD2 (6 bases). The CDR3 covers 13 residues. V lost 5 bases to trimming and J lost 0 bases, with 8 bases between them. Germline CDR1 reads SGHNT; CDR2 reads YENEEA. The CDR3 region is CASSPGDSYEQYF. CDR3 DNA: TGTGCCAGCAGCCCGGGGGACTCCTACGAGCAGTACTTC.

The chain couples TRBV4-1 to TRBJ1-2, with 9 bases fitting TRBD1. This CDR3 comprises 14 residues. CDR1 is MGHRA and CDR2 is YSYEKL in the germline V gene. V dropped 4 bases and J dropped 4; count of bases not matched to a gene: 4. The DNA for the CDR3 is TGCGCCAGCAGCCCGGACAGGGGCGCCTATGGCTACACCTTC. Translated, it gives CASSPDRGAYGYTF.

The V and J genes are TRBV2 and TRBJ1-1; tentatively, D is TRBD1 (5 bases). CDR1 and CDR2 from the germline V gene are SNHLY and FYNNEI. This CDR3 has 11 residues. V was trimmed by 8 bases and J by 5 bases, leaving 9 bases between them. In DNA, the CDR3 is TGTGCCAGCCGGGGGTGGACTGAAGCTTTCTTT. Translating it yields CASRGWTEAFF.

This sequence joins TRBV10-3 and TRBJ2-7; TRBD1 is a possible D gene (6 bases). Trimming left V 6 bases short and J 2 bases short, with 11 bases between. Germline V CDR1 and CDR2: ENHRY, SYGVKD. The CDR3 has 13 residues. Here the CDR3 reads CAIRGDITYEQYF. CDR3 coding DNA: TGTGCCATCAGGGGGGACATCACCTACGAGCAGTACTTC.

The gene calls are TRBV6-5 and TRBJ2-7; D might be TRBD1 (5 bases). V was shortened by 4 bases and J by 2 bases, with 18 bases between the two germline ends. From germline, CDR1 is MNHEY and CDR2 SVGAGI. This CDR3 contains 16 residues. The CDR3 DNA is TGTGCCAGCAGTTTCCGGACATCAGACAACCCCTACGAGCAGTACTTC. It codes for CASSFRTSDNPYEQYF.

This clone came up a few times. The chain couples TRBV6-1 to TRBJ1-2; D might be TRBD1 (5 bases). Germline lookup yields CDR1 MNHNS and CDR2 SASEGT. The V end was cut by 1 base, the J end by 4 bases, with 10 bases between. This CDR3 has 14 amino acids. The CDR3 bases are TGTGCCAGCAGTGAAGGAGCGGGGACCTATGGCTACACCTTC. Translated, it gives CASSEGAGTYGYTF.

This rearrangement joins TRBV6-4 to TRBJ2-3, with TRBD2 matching 10 bases. Germline lookup yields CDR1 MRHNA and CDR2 SNTAGT. Unmatched junction bases numbered 4, after V lost 5 bases and J lost 2 bases. This CDR3 has 15 residues. DNA for the CDR3: TGTGCCAGCAGTTTAAGCGGGAGGGACACAGATACGCAGTATTTT. Its translation: CASSLSGRDTDTQYF.

The V and J genes are TRBV11-2 and TRBJ2-5; D call uncertain. The CDR3 is made up of 13 amino acids. The ends were cut back, 2 bases at V and 2 bases at J, with 6 bases in the middle. Germline assignment: CDR1 SGHAT and CDR2 FQNNGV. The CDR3 coding sequence is TGTGCCAGCAGCTTACAGCGACAAGAGACCCAGTACTTC. Amino acids: CASSLQRQETQYF.

Only one count was recorded for this clone. The rearrangement links TRBV7-2 to TRBJ2-1; possible D gene TRBD1, 5 bases. The V end was cut by 9 bases, the J end by 5 bases, with 17 bases between. Germline assignment: CDR1 SGHTA and CDR2 FQGNSA. The CDR3 contains 14 residues. The CDR3 reads CASTSGLRNNEQFF. For the CDR3, the DNA is TGTGCCAGTACGTCAGGGTTGAGGAACAATGAGCAGTTCTTC.

This sequence joins TRBV6-5 and TRBJ2-3, with D perhaps TRBD2 (5 bases). There are 15 residues in the CDR3. Trimming took off 0 bases at V and 8 bases at J, with 15 bases between the two ends. Germline lookup yields CDR1 MNHEY and CDR2 SVGAGI. CDR3: CASSYSRAPPSTQYF. In DNA form, the CDR3 reads TGTGCCAGCAGTTACTCGAGGGCCCCACCCAGTACGCAGTATTTT.

The chain couples TRBV5-1 to TRBJ1-5; 7 bases are a match to TRBD1. V lost 0 bases to trimming and J lost 6 bases; unmatched junction nucleotides: 3. CDR1 is SGHRS, CDR2 YFSETQ, per germline. The CDR3 is made up of 14 amino acids. CDR3 amino acids: CASSLEGGSQPQHF. The CDR3 coding sequence is TGCGCCAGCAGCTTGGAAGGGGGCAGTCAGCCCCAGCATTTT.

The chain uses TRBV6-1 and TRBJ2-5; no reliable D call. This CDR3 has 11 residues. Looked up from germline, CDR1 is MNHNS and CDR2 is SASEGT. V lost 5 bases and J 10 bases, leaving 11 bases between the germline ends. CDR3 bases: TGTGCCAGCAGTTACGAACAAATCCAGTACTTC. It encodes CASSYEQIQYF.

The chain combines TRBV5-1 with TRBJ1-4; 9 bases align to TRBD1. V shed 4 bases and J 8 bases; nucleotides not matched to a gene: 6. There are 14 residues in the CDR3. Germline CDR1 and CDR2: SGHRS and YFSETQ. The CDR3 loop reads CASSQGQGGEKLFF. CDR3 coding DNA: TGCGCCAGCAGCCAGGGACAGGGTGGCGAAAAACTGTTTTTT. Looking up the rest from reference TRBV5-1 and TRBJ1-4 gives the full variable domain: KAGVTQTPRYLIKTRGQQVTLSCSPISGHRSVSWYQQTPGQGLQFLFEYFSETQRNKGNFPGRFSGRQFSNSRSEMNVSTLELGDSALYLCASSQGQGGEKLFFGSGTQLSVL.

This chain uses TRBV29-1 with TRBJ2-1, with TRBD2 matching over 7 bases. The CDR3 totals 15 residues. Germline CDR1 is SQVTM and CDR2 is ANQGSEA. With 3 bases clipped from V and 0 bases from J, the junction kept 5 bases outside the gene matches. CDR3 DNA sequence: TGCAGCGTTGATAGGGGCGGGAGCTCCTACAATGAGCAGTTCTTC. Translated, it gives CSVDRGGSSYNEQFF.

The gene calls are TRBV6-6 and TRBJ1-4; no clear D gene. The ends were cut back, 6 bases at V and 15 bases at J, with 14 bases in the middle. The CDR3 spans 11 residues. Germline V lookup: CDR1 MNHNY, CDR2 SVGAGI (reference sequence). CDR3 amino acids: CASRGRSSVFF. The CDR3 DNA sequence: TGTGCCAGCAGGGGGAGGAGTTCGGTGTTTTTT.

The gene calls are TRBV7-9 and TRBJ1-4, with no clear D. The germline gives CDR1 SEHNR, CDR2 FQNEAQ (reference sequence). Trimming removed 7 bases from V and 2 bases from J, with 17 bases in between. The CDR3 totals 16 residues. The CDR3 spells CASTEGTGGTNEKLFF. The CDR3 DNA reads as TGTGCCAGCACGGAGGGAACGGGAGGTACTAATGAAAAACTGTTTTTT.